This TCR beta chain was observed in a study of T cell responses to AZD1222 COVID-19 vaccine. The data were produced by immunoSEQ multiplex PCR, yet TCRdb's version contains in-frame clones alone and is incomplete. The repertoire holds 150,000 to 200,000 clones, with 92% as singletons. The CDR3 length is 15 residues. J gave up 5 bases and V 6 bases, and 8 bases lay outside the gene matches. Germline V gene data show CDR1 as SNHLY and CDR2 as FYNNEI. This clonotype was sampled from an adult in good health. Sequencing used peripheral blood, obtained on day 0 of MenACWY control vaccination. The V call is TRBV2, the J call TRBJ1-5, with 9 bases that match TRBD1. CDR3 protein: CASRPGTGSHQPQHF. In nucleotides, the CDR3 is TGTGCCAGCAGGCCTGGGACAGGGTCTCATCAGCCCCAGCATTTT.